This T cell receptor beta chain was identified in a study of blood T cells in healthy people across ages. Study-wide points: When set beside aged donors, long-lived donors presented more naive CD4+ cells and higher diversity.

For the second PCR, which ran for about 7 to 11 cycles, a sample-barcoded 5' primer and a J-beta primer mix were used. TCRdb passed the 5' RACE reads through MiXCR, listing each CDR3 protein once. Of about a million distinct CDR3 sequences in the sample, more than 30% are singletons; the top ten hold about an eighth. As for this clonotype: Its target is unknown.

Germline values: CDR1 DFQATT, CDR2 SNEGSKA (reference sequence). The CDR3 length is 15 residues. The V end was cut by 5 bases, the J end by 3 bases, with 17 bases between. Sequencing used blood. This TCR was sampled from a man in his late teens or twenties in good health. The chain is built from TRBV20-1 and TRBJ1-5; a possible D gene is TRBD1 (5 bases). CDR3 protein: CSAGVGDSYNQPQHF. The CDR3 DNA reads as TGCAGTGCTGGAGTTGGAGACAGCTACAATCAGCCCCAGCATTTT.